This T cell receptor (beta chain) comes out of a study of identical twins. Whole-study findings and limits: Out-of-frame alpha sequences shared by twins showed excess low generation probability.

TCRdb reanalysed the 5' RACE reads using MiXCR and keeps one entry per CDR3 protein. The sample yields some 730,000 distinct CDR3 sequences, roughly 20% seen once. Comments on this clonotype: As yet, its antigen is unknown.

V was clipped by 0 bases and J by 14 bases, with 15 bases between them. CDR3 length: 12 amino acids. The V gene's germline CDR1 is GTSNPN and CDR2 SVGIG (reference sequence). The same data also went into a second study, on T cells expressing NK-cell markers. This second report adds: CD8+ T cells in roughly six donors included dominant NKG2C+ clonotypes at roughly 1.0-7.5%.

The sequence derives from a woman younger than 35 in good health. Material: PBMCs. The J gene is TRBJ2-3, the V gene TRBV30; the D is unclear. CDR3 amino acids: CAWSVSAPPAYF. CDR3 coding DNA: TGTGCCTGGAGTGTATCGGCGCCCCCGGCGTATTTT.